This T cell receptor (beta chain) was identified in a study of beta chain features in type 1 diabetes. The study reverse transcribed the entire isolated RNA, so it sequenced expressed TCRB transcripts. TCRdb's copy holds only in-frame clones and misses some; the assay was immunoSEQ multiplex PCR. The top ten hold about 0.027% of the sample, which has around 250,000 clones, roughly 15% seen once. A few counts support this clone. Antigen specificity is unknown. Germline is not matched at one junction end, which may reflect a read error. General observations from the study: Among all four CD4+ subsets, Type 1 diabetes patients had TCRB CDR3s that were moderately but significantly shorter.

This clonotype originated in a woman aged 40-49 years in good health. The sample was naive CD4+ T cells from blood.

CDR3 nucleotide sequence: TGTGCCAGCAGCCTACGACAGGGGGCGGTCTTC. It encodes CASSLRQGAVF. The chain is built from TRBV5-6 and TRBJ2-1; 10 bases are shared with TRBD1. CDR1 is SGHDT and CDR2 is YYEEEE in the germline V gene. The CDR3 is made up of 11 amino acids.